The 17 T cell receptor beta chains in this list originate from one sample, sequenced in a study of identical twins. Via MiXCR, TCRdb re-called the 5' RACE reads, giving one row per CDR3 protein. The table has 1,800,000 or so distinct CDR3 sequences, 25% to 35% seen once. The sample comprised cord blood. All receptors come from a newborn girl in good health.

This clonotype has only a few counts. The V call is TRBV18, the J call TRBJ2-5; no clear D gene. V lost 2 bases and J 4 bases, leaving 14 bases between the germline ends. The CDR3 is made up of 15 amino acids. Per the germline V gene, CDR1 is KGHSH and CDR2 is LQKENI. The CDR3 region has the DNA TGTGCCAGCTCACCAAAAAGTCGCCCAGGAGAGACCCAGTACTTC. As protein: CASSPKSRPGETQYF.

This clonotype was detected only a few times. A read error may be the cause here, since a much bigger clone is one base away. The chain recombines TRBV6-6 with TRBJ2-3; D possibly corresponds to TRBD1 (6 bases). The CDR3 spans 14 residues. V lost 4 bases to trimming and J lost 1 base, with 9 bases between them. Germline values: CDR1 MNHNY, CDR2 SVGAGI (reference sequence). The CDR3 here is CASSCSGGTDTQYF. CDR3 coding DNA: TGTGCCAGCAGTTGCTCAGGGGGCACAGATACGCAGTATTTT.

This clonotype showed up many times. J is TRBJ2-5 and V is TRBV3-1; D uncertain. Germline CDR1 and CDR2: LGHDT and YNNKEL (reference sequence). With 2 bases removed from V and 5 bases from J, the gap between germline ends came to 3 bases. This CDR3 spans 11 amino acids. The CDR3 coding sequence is TGTGCCAGCAGCCAATACGAGACCCAGTACTTC. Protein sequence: CASSQYETQYF.

The CDR3 DNA reads TGCGCCAGCAGCTTTAGCGGGAGGACCCTCGGGGAGCAGTACTTC. It specifies CASSFSGRTLGEQYF. V gene TRBV5-1 combines with J gene TRBJ2-7; 10 bases are shared with TRBD2. Germline V gene lookup returns CDR1 SGHRS and CDR2 YFSETQ. This CDR3 region has 15 residues. Germline trimming cut 2 bases from V and 7 bases from J; bases unmatched to any gene: 9. Full variable domain (rest looked up from reference TRBV5-1 and TRBJ2-7): KAGVTQTPRYLIKTRGQQVTLSCSPISGHRSVSWYQQTPGQGLQFLFEYFSETQRNKGNFPGRFSGRQFSNSRSEMNVSTLELGDSALYLCASSFSGRTLGEQYFGPGTRLTVT.

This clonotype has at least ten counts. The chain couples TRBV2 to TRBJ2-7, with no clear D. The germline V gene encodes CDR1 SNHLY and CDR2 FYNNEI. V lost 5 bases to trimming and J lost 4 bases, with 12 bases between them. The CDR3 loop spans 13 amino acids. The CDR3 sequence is CASSLSRRYEQYF. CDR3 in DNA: TGTGCCAGCAGTCTCTCTCGAAGATACGAGCAGTACTTC.

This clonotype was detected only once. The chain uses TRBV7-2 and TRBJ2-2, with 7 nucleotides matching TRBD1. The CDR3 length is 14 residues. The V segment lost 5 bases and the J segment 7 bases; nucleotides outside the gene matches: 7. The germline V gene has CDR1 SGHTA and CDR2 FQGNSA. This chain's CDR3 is CASSRSTGIGELFF. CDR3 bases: TGTGCCAGCAGCCGGTCGACAGGGATCGGGGAGCTGTTTTTT.

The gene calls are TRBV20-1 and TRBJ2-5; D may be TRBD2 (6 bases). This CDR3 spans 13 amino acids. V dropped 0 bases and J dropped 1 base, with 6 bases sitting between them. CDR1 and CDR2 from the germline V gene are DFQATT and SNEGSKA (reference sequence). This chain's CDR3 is CSAREGLQETQYF. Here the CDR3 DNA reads TGCAGTGCTAGAGAGGGACTCCAAGAGACCCAGTACTTC.

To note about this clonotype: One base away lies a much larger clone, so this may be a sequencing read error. CDR3 amino acids: CASSRLTGGRANIQYF. CDR3 sequence (DNA): TGCGCCAGCAGCAGACTAACGGGAGGGCGTGCAAACATTCAGTACTTC. The chain has TRBV5-1 and TRBJ2-5; 8 positions match TRBD2. TRBJ2-4 explains the end of the DNA better; the J call may be wrong. The CDR3 consists of 16 residues. The germline CDR1 and CDR2 sequences are SGHRS and YFSETQ.

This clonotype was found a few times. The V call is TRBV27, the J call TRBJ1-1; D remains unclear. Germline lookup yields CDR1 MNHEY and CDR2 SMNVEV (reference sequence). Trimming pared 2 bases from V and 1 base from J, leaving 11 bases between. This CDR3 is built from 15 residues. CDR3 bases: TGTGCCAGCAGTTTAAACCCCCCAGGGAACACTGAAGCTTTCTTT. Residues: CASSLNPPGNTEAFF.

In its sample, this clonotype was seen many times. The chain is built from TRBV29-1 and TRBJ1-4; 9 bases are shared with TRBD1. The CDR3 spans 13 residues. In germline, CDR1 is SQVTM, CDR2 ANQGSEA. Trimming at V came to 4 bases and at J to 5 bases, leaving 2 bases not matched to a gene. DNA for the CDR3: TGCAGCGTTGGGGGGACAGGGAATGAAAAACTGTTTTTT. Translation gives CSVGGTGNEKLFF. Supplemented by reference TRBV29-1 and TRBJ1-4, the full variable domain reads SAVISQKPSRDICQRGTSLTIQCQVDSQVTMMFWYRQQPGQSLTLIATANQGSEATYESGFVIDKFPISRPNLTFSTLTVSNMSPEDSSIYLCSVGGTGNEKLFFGSGTQLSVL.

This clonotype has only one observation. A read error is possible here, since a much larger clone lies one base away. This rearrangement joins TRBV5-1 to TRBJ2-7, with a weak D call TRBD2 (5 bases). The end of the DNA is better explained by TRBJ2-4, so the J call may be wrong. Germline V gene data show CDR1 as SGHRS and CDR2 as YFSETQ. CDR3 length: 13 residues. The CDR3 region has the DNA TGCGCCAGCGGCTTGGACTCCCGGAACATTCAGTACTTC. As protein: CASGLDSRNIQYF.

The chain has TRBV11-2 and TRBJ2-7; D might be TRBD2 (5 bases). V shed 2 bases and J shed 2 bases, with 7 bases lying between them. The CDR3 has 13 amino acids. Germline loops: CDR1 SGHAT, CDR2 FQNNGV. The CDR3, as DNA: TGTGCCAGCAGCTTAATGACTACCTACGAGCAGTACTTC. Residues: CASSLMTTYEQYF.

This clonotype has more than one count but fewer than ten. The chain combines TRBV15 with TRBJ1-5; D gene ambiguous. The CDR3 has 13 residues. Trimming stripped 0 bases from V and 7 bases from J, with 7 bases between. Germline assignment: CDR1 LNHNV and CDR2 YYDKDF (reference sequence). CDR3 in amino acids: CATSRELEQPQHF. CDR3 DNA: TGTGCCACCAGCAGAGAGTTGGAACAGCCCCAGCATTTT.

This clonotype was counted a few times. The CDR3 bases are TGTGCCAGCAGCCCACCGAGACACCTCCCTGGAAACACCATATATTTT. It encodes CASSPPRHLPGNTIYF. V usage is TRBV7-9 and J usage is TRBJ1-3, with D uncertain. Trimming took off 5 bases at V and 2 bases at J, with 16 bases between the two ends. CDR3 length equals 16 residues. Germline values: CDR1 SEHNR, CDR2 FQNEAQ (reference sequence).

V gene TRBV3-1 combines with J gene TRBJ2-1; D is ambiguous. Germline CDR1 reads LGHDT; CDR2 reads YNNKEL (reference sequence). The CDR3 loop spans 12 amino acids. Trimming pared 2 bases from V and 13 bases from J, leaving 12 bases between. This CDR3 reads CASSQLSYGQFF. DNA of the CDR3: TGTGCCAGCAGCCAATTGAGTTATGGTCAGTTCTTC.

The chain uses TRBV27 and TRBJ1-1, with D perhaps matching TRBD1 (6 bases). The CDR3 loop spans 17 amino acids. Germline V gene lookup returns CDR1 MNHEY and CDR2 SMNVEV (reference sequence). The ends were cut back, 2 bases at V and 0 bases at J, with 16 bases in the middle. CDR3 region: CASSLAGADPMNTEAFF. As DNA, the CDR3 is TGTGCCAGCAGTTTAGCGGGGGCCGACCCTATGAACACTGAAGCTTTCTTT.

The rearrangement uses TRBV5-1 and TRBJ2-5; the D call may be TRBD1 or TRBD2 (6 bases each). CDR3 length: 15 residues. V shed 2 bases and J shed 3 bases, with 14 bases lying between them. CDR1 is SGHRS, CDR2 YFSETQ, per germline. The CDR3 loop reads CASSLGGTTKETQYF. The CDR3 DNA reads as TGCGCCAGCAGCTTAGGGGGGACAACTAAAGAGACCCAGTACTTC.